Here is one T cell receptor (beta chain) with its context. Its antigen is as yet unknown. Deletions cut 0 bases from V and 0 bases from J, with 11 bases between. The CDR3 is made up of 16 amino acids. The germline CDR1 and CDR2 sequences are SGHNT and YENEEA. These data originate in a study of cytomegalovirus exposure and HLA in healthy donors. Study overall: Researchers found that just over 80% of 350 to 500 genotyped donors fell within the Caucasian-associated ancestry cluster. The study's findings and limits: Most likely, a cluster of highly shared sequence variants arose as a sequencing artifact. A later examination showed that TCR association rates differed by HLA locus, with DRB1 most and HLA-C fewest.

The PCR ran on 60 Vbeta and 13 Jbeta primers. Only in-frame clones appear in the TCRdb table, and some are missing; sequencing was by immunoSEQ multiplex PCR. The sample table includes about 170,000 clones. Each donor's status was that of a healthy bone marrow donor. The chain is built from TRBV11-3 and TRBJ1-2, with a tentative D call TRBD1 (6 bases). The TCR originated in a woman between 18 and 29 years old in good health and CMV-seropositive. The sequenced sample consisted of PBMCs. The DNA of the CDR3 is TGTGCCAGCAGCTTAGACAGGGGAGAAACTAACTATGGCTACACCTTC. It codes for CASSLDRGETNYGYTF. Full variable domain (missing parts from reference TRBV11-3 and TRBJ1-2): EAGVVQSPRYKIIEKKQPVAFWCNPISGHNTLYWYLQNLGQGPELLIRYENEEAVDDSQLPKDRFSAERLKGVDSTLKIQPAELGDSAVYLCASSLDRGETNYGYTFGSGTRLTVV.